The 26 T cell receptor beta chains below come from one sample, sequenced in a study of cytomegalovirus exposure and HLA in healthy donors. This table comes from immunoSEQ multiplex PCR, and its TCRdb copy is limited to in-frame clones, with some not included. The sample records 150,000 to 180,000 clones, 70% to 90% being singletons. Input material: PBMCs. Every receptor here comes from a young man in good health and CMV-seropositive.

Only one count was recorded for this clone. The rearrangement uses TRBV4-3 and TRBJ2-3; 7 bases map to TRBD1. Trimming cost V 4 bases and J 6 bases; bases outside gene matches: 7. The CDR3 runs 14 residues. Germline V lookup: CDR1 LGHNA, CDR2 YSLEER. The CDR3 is CASSRGQAPDTQYF. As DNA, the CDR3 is TGCGCCAGCAGCCGCGGACAGGCCCCGGATACGCAGTATTTT.

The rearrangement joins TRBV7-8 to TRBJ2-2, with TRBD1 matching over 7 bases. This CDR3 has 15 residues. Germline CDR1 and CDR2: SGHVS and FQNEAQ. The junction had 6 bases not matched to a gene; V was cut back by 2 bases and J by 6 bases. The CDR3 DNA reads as TGTGCCAGCAGCTTACAGGGACAGAGGGCCGGGGAGCTGTTTTTT. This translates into CASSLQGQRAGELFF. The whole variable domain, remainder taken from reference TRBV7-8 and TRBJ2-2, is GAGVSQSPRYKVAKRGQDVALRCDPISGHVSLFWYQQALGQGPEFLTYFQNEAQLDKSGLPSDRFFAERPEGSVSTLKIQRTQQEDSAVYLCASSLQGQRAGELFFGEGSRLTVL.

The CDR3 DNA is TGTGCCAGCTGGCCGAGCGGGGGGGGTAGAAATGAGCAGTTCTTC. Its translation: CASWPSGGGRNEQFF. The rearrangement joins TRBV6-1 to TRBJ2-1, with 10 bases identical to TRBD2. Per the germline V gene, CDR1 is MNHNS and CDR2 is SASEGT. CDR3 length: 15 amino acids. The junction had 11 bases not matched to a gene; V was cut back by 8 bases and J by 7 bases.

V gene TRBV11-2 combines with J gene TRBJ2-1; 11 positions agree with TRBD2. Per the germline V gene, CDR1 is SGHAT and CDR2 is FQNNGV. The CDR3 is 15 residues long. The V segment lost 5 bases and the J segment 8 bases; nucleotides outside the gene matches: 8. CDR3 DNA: TGTGCCAGCAGCCTTACTAGCGGGAGTCGGCATGAGCAGTTCTTC. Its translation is CASSLTSGSRHEQFF.

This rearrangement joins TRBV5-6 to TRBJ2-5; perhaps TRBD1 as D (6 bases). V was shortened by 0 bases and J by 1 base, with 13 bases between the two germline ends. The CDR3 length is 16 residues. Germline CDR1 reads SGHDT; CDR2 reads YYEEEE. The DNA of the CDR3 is TGTGCCAGCAGCTTGGATCATGGACAGATCCAAGAGACCCAGTACTTC. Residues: CASSLDHGQIQETQYF.

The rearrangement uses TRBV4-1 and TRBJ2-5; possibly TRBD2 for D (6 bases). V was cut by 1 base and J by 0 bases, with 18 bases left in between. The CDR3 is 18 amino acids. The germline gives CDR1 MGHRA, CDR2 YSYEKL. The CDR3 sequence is CASSQAPLGAGYQETQYF. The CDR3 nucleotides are TGCGCCAGCAGCCAAGCGCCCCTCGGCGCGGGGTACCAAGAGACCCAGTACTTC.

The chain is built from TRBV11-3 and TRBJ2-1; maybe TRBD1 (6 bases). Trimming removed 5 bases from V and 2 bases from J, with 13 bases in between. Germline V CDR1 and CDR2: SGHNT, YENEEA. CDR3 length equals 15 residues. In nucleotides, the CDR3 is TGTGCCAGCAGCAGAGCATGGACAGCCTACAATGAGCAGTTCTTC. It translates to CASSRAWTAYNEQFF. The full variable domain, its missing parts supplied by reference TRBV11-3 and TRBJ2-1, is EAGVVQSPRYKIIEKKQPVAFWCNPISGHNTLYWYLQNLGQGPELLIRYENEEAVDDSQLPKDRFSAERLKGVDSTLKIQPAELGDSAVYLCASSRAWTAYNEQFFGPGTRLTVL.

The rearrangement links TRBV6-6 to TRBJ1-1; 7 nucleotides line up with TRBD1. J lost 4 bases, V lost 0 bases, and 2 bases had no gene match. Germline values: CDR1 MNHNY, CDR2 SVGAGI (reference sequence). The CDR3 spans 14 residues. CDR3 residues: CASSYSTGITEAFF. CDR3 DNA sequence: TGTGCCAGCAGTTACTCGACAGGGATCACTGAAGCTTTCTTT.

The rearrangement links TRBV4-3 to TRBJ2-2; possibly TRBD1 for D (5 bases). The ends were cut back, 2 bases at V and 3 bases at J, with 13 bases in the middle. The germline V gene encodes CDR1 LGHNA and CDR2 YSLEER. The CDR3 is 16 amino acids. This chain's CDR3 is CASSQRFDRYTGELFF. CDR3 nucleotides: TGCGCCAGCAGCCAACGGTTCGACAGATACACCGGGGAGCTGTTTTTT.

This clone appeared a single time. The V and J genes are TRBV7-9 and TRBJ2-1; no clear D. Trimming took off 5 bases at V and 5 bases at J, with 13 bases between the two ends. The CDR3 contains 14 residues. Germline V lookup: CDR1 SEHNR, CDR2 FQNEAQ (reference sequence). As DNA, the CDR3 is TGTGCCAGCAGCCCCGTTTCTAGAAACAATGAGCAGTTCTTC. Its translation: CASSPVSRNNEQFF. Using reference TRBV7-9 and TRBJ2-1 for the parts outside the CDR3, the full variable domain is DTGVSQNPRHKITKRGQNVTFRCDPISEHNRLYWYRQTLGQGPEFLTYFQNEAQLEKSRLLSDRFSAERPKGSFSTLEIQRTEQGDSAMYLCASSPVSRNNEQFFGPGTRLTVL.

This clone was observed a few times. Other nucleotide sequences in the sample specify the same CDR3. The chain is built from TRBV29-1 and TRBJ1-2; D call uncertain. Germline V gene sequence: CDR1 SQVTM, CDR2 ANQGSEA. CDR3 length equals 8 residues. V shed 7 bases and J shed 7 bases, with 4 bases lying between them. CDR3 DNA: TGCAGCGCGGGTGGCTACACCTTC. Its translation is CSAGGYTF.

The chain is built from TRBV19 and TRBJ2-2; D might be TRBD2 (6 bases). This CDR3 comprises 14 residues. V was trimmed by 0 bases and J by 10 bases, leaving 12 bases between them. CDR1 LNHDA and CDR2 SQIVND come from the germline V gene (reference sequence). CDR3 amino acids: CASSIDRAGPELFF. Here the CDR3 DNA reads TGTGCCAGTAGTATAGATCGAGCGGGCCCGGAGCTGTTTTTT.

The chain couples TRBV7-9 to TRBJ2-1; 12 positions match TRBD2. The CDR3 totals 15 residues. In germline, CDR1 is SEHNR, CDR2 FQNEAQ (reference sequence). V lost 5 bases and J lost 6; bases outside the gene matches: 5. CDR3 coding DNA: TGTGCCAGCAGCATTCTAGCGGGGGGGCGCAATGAGCAGTTCTTC. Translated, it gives CASSILAGGRNEQFF.

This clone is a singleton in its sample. The CDR3 spells CASSSAGQGAYGYTF. The DNA for the CDR3 is TGTGCCAGTAGCTCTGCGGGACAGGGGGCCTATGGCTACACCTTC. The chain recombines TRBV19 with TRBJ1-2; the match to TRBD1 covers 12 bases. Germline CDR1 reads LNHDA; CDR2 reads SQIVND (reference sequence). J lost 4 bases, V lost 6 bases, and 6 bases had no gene match. The CDR3 covers 15 residues.

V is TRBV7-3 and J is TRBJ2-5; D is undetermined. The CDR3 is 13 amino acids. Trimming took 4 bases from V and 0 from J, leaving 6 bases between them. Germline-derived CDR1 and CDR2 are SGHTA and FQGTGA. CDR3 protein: CASSWSNQETQYF. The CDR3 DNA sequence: TGTGCCAGCAGCTGGAGTAACCAAGAGACCCAGTACTTC.

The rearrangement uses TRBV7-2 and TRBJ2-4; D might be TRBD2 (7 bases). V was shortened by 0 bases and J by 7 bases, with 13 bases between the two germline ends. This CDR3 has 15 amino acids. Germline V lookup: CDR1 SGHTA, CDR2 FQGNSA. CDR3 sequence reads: CASSLAAGATNIQYF. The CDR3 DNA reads TGTGCCAGCAGCTTAGCGGCGGGGGCGACTAACATTCAGTACTTC.

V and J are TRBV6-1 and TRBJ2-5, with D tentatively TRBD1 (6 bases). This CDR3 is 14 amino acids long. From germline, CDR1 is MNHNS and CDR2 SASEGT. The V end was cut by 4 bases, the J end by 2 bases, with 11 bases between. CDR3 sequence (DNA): TGTGCCAGCAGTGGAGGACAGTCTCAAGAGACCCAGTACTTC. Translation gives CASSGGQSQETQYF.

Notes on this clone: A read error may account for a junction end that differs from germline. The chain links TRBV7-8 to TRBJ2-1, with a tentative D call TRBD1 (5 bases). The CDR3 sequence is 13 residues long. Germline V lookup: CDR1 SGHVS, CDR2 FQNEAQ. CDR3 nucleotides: TGTGCCAGCAGCTTAGTAGCCCCAGGGTTTCTGGTCTTC. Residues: CASSLVAPGFLVF.

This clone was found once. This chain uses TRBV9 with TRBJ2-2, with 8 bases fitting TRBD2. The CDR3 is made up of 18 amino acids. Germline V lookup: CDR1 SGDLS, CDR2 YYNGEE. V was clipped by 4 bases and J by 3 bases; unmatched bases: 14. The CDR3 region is CASSPLKGGGGYTGELFF. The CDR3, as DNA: TGTGCCAGCAGCCCTTTAAAGGGGGGCGGGGGGTACACCGGGGAGCTGTTTTTT.

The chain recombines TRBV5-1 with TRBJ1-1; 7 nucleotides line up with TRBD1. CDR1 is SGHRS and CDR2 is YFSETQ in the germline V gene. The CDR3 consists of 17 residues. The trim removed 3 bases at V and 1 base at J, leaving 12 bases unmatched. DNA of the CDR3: TGCGCCAGCAGCTCTCCGGGACAGTCCCCGCGGAACACTGAAGCTTTCTTT. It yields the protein CASSSPGQSPRNTEAFF.

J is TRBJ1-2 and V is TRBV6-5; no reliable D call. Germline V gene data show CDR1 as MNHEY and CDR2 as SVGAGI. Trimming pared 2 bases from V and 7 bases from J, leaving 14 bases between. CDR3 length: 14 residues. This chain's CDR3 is CASSYAGSGFGYTF. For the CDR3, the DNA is TGTGCCAGCAGTTACGCGGGGTCGGGTTTTGGCTACACCTTC.

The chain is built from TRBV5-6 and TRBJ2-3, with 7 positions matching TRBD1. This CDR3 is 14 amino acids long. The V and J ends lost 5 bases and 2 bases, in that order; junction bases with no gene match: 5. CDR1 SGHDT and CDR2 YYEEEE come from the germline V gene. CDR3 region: CASRRTGATDTQYF. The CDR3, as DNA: TGTGCCAGCAGGAGGACAGGAGCCACAGATACGCAGTATTTT.

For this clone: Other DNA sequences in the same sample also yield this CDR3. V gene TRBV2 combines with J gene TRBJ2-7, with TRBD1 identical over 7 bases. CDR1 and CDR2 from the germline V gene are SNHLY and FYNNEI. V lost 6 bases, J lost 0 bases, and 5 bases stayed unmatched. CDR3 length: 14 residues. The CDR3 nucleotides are TGTGCCAGCAGGGCACAGGGGAGCTCCTACGAGCAGTACTTC. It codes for CASRAQGSSYEQYF. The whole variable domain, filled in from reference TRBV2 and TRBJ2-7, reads EPEVTQTPSHQVTQMGQEVILRCVPISNHLYFYWYRQILGQKVEFLVSFYNNEISEKSEIFDDQFSVERPDGSNFTLKIRSTKLEDSAMYFCASRAQGSSYEQYFGPGTRLTVT.

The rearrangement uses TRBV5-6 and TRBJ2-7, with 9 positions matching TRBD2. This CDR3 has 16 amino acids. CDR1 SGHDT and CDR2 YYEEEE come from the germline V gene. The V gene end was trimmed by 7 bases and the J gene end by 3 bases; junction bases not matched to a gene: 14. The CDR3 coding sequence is TGTGCCAGCGCCTCGGGAGCGGGGGGATTCCTCTACGAGCAGTACTTC. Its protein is CASASGAGGFLYEQYF.

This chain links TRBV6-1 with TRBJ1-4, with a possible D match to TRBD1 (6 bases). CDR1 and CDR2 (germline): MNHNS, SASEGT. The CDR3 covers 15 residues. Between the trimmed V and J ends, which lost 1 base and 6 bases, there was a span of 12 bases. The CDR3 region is CASSEGTAWDEKLFF. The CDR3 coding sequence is TGTGCCAGCAGTGAAGGGACAGCGTGGGATGAAAAACTGTTTTTT.

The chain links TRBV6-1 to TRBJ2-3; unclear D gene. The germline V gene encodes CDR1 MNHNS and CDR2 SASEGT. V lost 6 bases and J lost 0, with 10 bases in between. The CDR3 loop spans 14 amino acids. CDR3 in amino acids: CASREKPSTDTQYF. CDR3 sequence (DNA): TGTGCCAGCAGGGAAAAGCCCAGCACAGATACGCAGTATTTT.